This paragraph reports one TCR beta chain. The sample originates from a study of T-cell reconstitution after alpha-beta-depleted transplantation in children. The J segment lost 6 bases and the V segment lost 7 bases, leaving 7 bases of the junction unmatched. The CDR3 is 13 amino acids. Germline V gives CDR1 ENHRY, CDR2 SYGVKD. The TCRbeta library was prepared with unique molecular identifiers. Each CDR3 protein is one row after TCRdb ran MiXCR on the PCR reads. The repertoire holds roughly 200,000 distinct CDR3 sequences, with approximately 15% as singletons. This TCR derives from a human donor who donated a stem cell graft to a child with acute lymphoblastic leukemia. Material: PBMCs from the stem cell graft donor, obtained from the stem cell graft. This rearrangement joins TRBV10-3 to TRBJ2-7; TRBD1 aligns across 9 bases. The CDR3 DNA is TGTGCCATCACCCAGGGACAGGGAGGCGAGCAGTACTTC. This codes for CAITQGQGGEQYF.